A selection of T cell receptor beta chains follows, all from one sample in a study of OX40 agonist ivuxolimab in advanced cancers. Measured with immunoSEQ multiplex PCR; TCRdb has only the in-frame clones, and not every one. The sample gives over 25,000 clones, over 60% of which show up once; roughly 23% is in the top ten. Specimen: CD4+ or CD8+ T cells sorted from blood, collected in a trial of the OX40 agonist ivuxolimab. The receptors come from an adult with an advanced solid tumor such as melanoma, head and neck, liver or kidney cancer. The CDR3 runs from the conserved cysteine through the conserved F or W. Each record gives: J gene, clone size, D gene, V gene, CDR3 protein, CDR3 DNA. The D gene is left open where the match is weak. Clone size appears in some rows only: once, few, many, or a class for an expanded clone.

TRBJ2-7	once	TRBD1	TRBV5-5	CASSATGESYEQYF	TGTGCCAGCAGCGCGACAGGGGAATCCTACGAGCAGTACTTC
TRBJ2-2	NA	TRBD2	TRBV11-2	CASSPGVRGVVTGELFF	TGTGCCAGCAGCCCCGGGGTGCGGGGGGTAGTCACCGGGGAGCTGTTTTTT
TRBJ1-6	NA	NA	TRBV9	CASSVDSGNSPLHF	TGTGCCAGCAGCGTCGACTCAGGGAATTCACCCCTCCACTTT
TRBJ2-7	NA	TRBD1	TRBV28	CASSSGTGVYEQYF	TGTGCCAGCAGTTCCGGGACAGGAGTCTACGAGCAGTACTTC
TRBJ2-1	NA	NA	TRBV7-9	CASSLSREFDEQFF	TGTGCCAGCAGCTTAAGCAGGGAGTTCGATGAGCAGTTCTTC
TRBJ1-2	NA	NA	TRBV19	CASSSGGYGYTF	TGTGCCAGTAGTTCTGGGGGCTATGGCTACACCTTC
TRBJ2-5	NA	TRBD1	TRBV5-1	CASSVGTGVGTQYF	TGCGCCAGCAGCGTGGGGACAGGAGTAGGGACCCAGTACTTC
TRBJ2-1	NA	NA	TRBV15	CATSRGATNEQFF	TGTGCCACCAGCAGAGGGGCCACGAATGAGCAGTTCTTC
TRBJ2-7	once	NA	TRBV27	CASSRPGGSIYEQYF	TGTGCCAGCAGTCGTCCCGGGGGCTCCATCTACGAGCAGTACTTC
TRBJ2-7	NA	NA	TRBV2	CASSKRFGEQYF	TGTGCCAGCAGTAAAAGATTTGGCGAGCAGTACTTC
TRBJ2-5	NA	NA	TRBV6-6	CASSYWVRETQYF	TGTGCCAGCAGTTATTGGGTACGAGAGACCCAGTACTTC
TRBJ2-7	NA	TRBD2	TRBV5-1	CASSFDGLAGVYEQYF	TGCGCCAGCAGCTTCGACGGACTAGCGGGAGTCTACGAGCAGTACTTC
TRBJ1-1	NA	NA	TRBV18	CASSPRRAGSNTEAFF	TGTGCCAGCTCACCCCGACGGGCAGGGAGTAACACTGAAGCTTTCTTT
TRBJ1-6	few	TRBD1	TRBV19	CASSIQGAGAPTPLHF	TGTGCCAGTAGTATCCAGGGGGCAGGGGCACCGACACCCCTCCACTTT
TRBJ1-4	few	NA	TRBV2	CASLDDNEKLFF	TGTGCCAGCCTCGACGATAATGAAAAACTGTTTTTT
TRBJ1-1	NA	NA	TRBV19	CASSNDRAGTEAFF	TGTGCCAGTAGTAATGATAGAGCCGGCACTGAAGCTTTCTTT
TRBJ2-3	few	TRBD2	TRBV5-1	CASSLVLAGGYTDTQYF	TGCGCCAGCAGCTTGGTCCTAGCGGGGGGGTACACAGATACGCAGTATTTT
TRBJ1-1	NA	NA	TRBV18	CASSFSGVWNTEAFF	TGTGCCAGCTCATTTTCGGGGGTTTGGAACACTGAAGCTTTCTTT
TRBJ2-1	few	TRBD1	TRBV6-5	CASSRGWTGTNEQFF	TGTGCCAGCAGCCGGGGTTGGACAGGGACCAATGAGCAGTTCTTC
TRBJ2-7	NA	NA	TRBV30	CAWSPTQYEQYF	TGTGCCTGGTCCCCTACGCAGTACGAGCAGTACTTC
TRBJ1-2	NA	NA	TRBV5-6	CASSVDGANYGYTF	TGTGCCAGCAGCGTGGACGGAGCTAACTATGGCTACACCTTC
TRBJ2-7	once	NA	TRBV6-1	CASSVRGESYEQYF	TGTGCCAGCAGTGTAAGGGGAGAATCCTACGAGCAGTACTTC
TRBJ2-3	NA	TRBD2	TRBV7-2	CASSQGLSGVRADTQYF	TGTGCCAGCAGCCAGGGACTTAGCGGGGTTAGGGCAGATACGCAGTATTTT
TRBJ1-2	once	NA	TRBV30	CAWMAGSGYGYTF	TGTGCCTGGATGGCAGGGTCTGGCTATGGCTACACCTTC
TRBJ2-1	NA	NA	TRBV6-5	CASSYIGGWNEQFF	TGTGCCAGCAGTTACATCGGGGGTTGGAATGAGCAGTTCTTC
TRBJ2-7	NA	NA	TRBV28	CASSPGPWSYEQYF	TGTGCCAGCAGCCCGGGACCTTGGTCCTACGAGCAGTACTTC
TRBJ2-5	NA	NA	TRBV11-3	CASTFLRIQETQYF	TGTGCCAGCACTTTCTTACGGATCCAAGAGACCCAGTACTTC
TRBJ1-2	NA	TRBD1	TRBV6-6	CASSPQGANYGYTF	TGTGCCAGCAGCCCGCAGGGGGCTAACTATGGCTACACCTTC
TRBJ2-3	NA	NA	TRBV9	CASSVIGVSTDTQYF	TGTGCCAGCAGCGTAATCGGGGTATCCACAGATACGCAGTATTTT
TRBJ2-2	NA	NA	TRBV5-5	CASSFHRVNTGELFF	TGTGCCAGCAGCTTCCACAGGGTGAACACCGGGGAGCTGTTTTTT
TRBJ2-7	NA	NA	TRBV5-1	CASSLDTGTIYEQYF	TGCGCCAGCAGCTTGGATACCGGAACAATTTACGAGCAGTACTTC
TRBJ2-7	NA	NA	TRBV7-9	CASSLATGHYEQYF	TGTGCCAGCAGCTTAGCTACAGGGCACTACGAGCAGTACTTC
TRBJ2-7	NA	TRBD2	TRBV5-4	CASSQDPGGNEQYF	TGTGCCAGCAGCCAAGATCCCGGGGGGAACGAGCAGTACTTC
TRBJ1-2	NA	NA	TRBV25-1	CASSEYIVKPGEVGYTF	TGTGCCAGCAGTGAATATATCGTCAAACCCGGGGAGGTCGGCTACACCTTC
TRBJ2-5	NA	NA	TRBV2	CASSEGRQETQYF	TGTGCCAGCAGTGAGGGCAGGCAAGAGACCCAGTACTTC
TRBJ2-1	NA	TRBD2	TRBV5-5	CASLSGVRNEQFF	TGTGCCAGCCTTAGCGGGGTTCGCAATGAGCAGTTCTTC
TRBJ1-5	NA	NA	TRBV9	CASGRGVGGNQPQHF	TGTGCCAGCGGACGGGGGGTAGGAGGCAATCAGCCCCAGCATTTT
TRBJ2-1	NA	TRBD2	TRBV10-1	CASSDGGGTYNEQFF	TGCGCCAGCAGTGACGGCGGGGGGACTTACAATGAGCAGTTCTTC
TRBJ2-1	few	NA	TRBV7-2	CASSFLSGSEQFF	TGTGCCAGCAGCTTTTTATCGGGGTCTGAGCAGTTCTTC
TRBJ1-1	NA	NA	TRBV6-1	CASMIVEGGTEAFF	TGTGCCAGCATGATAGTTGAGGGAGGGACTGAAGCTTTCTTT